This record looks at one T cell receptor beta chain sequence and its context. Antigen specificity is unknown. The data were taken from a study of blood T cells in healthy people across ages. Combining a sample-barcoded 5' primer with a J-beta primer mix, a second PCR ran for about 6 to 11 cycles. TCRdb itself ran the 5' RACE reads through MiXCR, one entry per CDR3 protein. The table lists 1.5 million to 2 million distinct CDR3 sequences, 28% of them singletons. Germline V gene lookup returns CDR1 SGHRS and CDR2 YFSETQ. CDR3 length: 15 residues. The V gene lost 4 bases and the J gene lost 4 bases, with 17 bases spanning the gap. General observations from the study: For the donors, CMV status was unknown and possibly confounded expanded clonotype changes. Naive T cell percentage and TCR beta diversity correlated strongly. Both higher diversity and more naive CD4+ cells marked long-lived donors when set against aged donors. Getting older went along with TCR beta diversity per million T cells dropping roughly linearly.

The sample comprised blood. This chain uses TRBV5-1 with TRBJ2-5; D unclear. This receptor was obtained from a woman in her 30s in good health. The chain's CDR3 is CASSRDGTVGETQYF. CDR3 nucleotide sequence: TGCGCCAGCAGCCGCGACGGAACCGTGGGAGAGACCCAGTACTTC.